This T cell receptor beta chain was sequenced during a study of T cells in localized non-small cell lung cancer. To note about this clone: Its specificity is unknown.

Study-wide points: Longer overall survival associated with higher blood T cell density; shorter survival with higher adjacent-lung clonality. Appearances in adjacent lung were noted for a median approximately 50 of the top 100 tumor clones. Investigators sequenced only a single tumor region, leaving heterogeneity possible. Uninvolved neighboring lung showed the greatest T cell clonality, exceeding tumor.

Germline V gives CDR1 ENHRY, CDR2 SYGVKD. This CDR3 region has 17 residues. The germline V and J ends were trimmed by 3 bases and 1 base, with 18 bases remaining between them. Method: immunoSEQ multiplex PCR; TCRdb's copy keeps in-frame clones and lacks some. The sample includes 8,500 to 13,000 clones, about three quarters seen only once; the top ten take under 35%. The clonotype comes from a male donor at least 60 years old with stage I lung adenocarcinoma. The source material was peripheral blood, sampled before any cancer treatment. The chain uses TRBV10-3 and TRBJ1-1, with D possibly being TRBD1 (5 bases). CDR3 region: CAISDTGTARPNTEAFF. CDR3 sequence (DNA): TGTGCCATCAGTGACACCGGGACCGCCCGTCCGAACACTGAAGCTTTCTTT.